One and the same sample provided the 15 T cell receptor beta chains below, sequenced in a study of early T cells in non-severe SARS-CoV-2 infection. In TCRdb, the 5' RACE reads were re-called with MiXCR into one record per CDR3 protein. The table has 55,000 to 80,000 distinct CDR3 sequences, 9.5% to 12% seen once. Source: whole blood, taken at baseline. The receptors here all came from an adult who was a healthcare worker with PCR-confirmed SARS-CoV-2 infection or an uninfected control (not recorded which).

This clonotype was seen ten or more times. The gene calls are TRBV6-2 or TRBV6-3 and TRBJ2-7, with no clear D. Germline loops: CDR1 MNHEY, CDR2 SVGEGT. The CDR3 has 17 amino acids. The V and J ends lost 0 bases and 5 bases respectively, with 20 bases between them. CDR3 sequence reads: CASSYSLRPGSIHEQYF. CDR3 sequence (DNA): TGTGCCAGCAGTTACTCCCTACGACCCGGCTCTATCCACGAGCAGTACTTC.

This clonotype was counted many times. The chain employs TRBV20-1 and TRBJ1-6, with TRBD1 as a possible D gene (5 bases). Trimming removed 3 bases at V and 7 bases at J, with 16 bases between. The germline V gene has CDR1 DFQATT and CDR2 SNEGSKA (reference sequence). The CDR3 covers 15 residues. The CDR3 sequence is CSASMAGLRNSPLHF. In DNA form, the CDR3 reads TGCAGTGCTAGTATGGCAGGGCTGCGGAATTCACCCCTCCACTTT.

In its sample, this clonotype is medium-sized (0.01 to 0.1%). V gene TRBV20-1 combines with J gene TRBJ2-1, with TRBD2 identical over 13 bases. Germline V CDR1 and CDR2: DFQATT, SNEGSKA (reference sequence). Trimming cost V 3 bases and J 4 bases; bases outside gene matches: 0. The CDR3 runs 14 residues. CDR3 DNA: TGCAGTGCTAGGGGACTAGCGGGATACAATGAGCAGTTCTTC. This translates into CSARGLAGYNEQFF.

The chain couples TRBV7-2 to TRBJ1-1; a weak D match, TRBD1 (6 bases). Germline CDR1 is SGHTA and CDR2 is FQGNSA. Trimming left V 5 bases short and J 4 bases short, with 14 bases between. The CDR3 consists of 14 residues. As DNA, the CDR3 is TGTGCCAGCAGCCGCGAAGGGGGGATCACTGAAGCTTTCTTT. Translation: CASSREGGITEAFF. Full variable domain (outside the CDR3, taken from reference TRBV7-2 and TRBJ1-1): GAGVSQSPSNKVTEKGKDVELRCDPISGHTALYWYRQSLGQGLEFLIYFQGNSAPDKSGLPSDRFSAERTGGSVSTLTIQRTQQEDSAVYLCASSREGGITEAFFGQGTRLTVV.

In this sample, this clonotype turned up a few times. The chain combines TRBV11-2 with TRBJ2-3; D may be TRBD2 (6 bases). V was clipped by 4 bases and J by 2 bases, with 13 bases between them. The CDR3 covers 15 residues. CDR1 is SGHAT, CDR2 FQNNGV, per germline. CDR3 residues: CASSSRGAFTDTQYF. DNA of the CDR3: TGTGCCAGCAGCTCGCGGGGTGCCTTCACAGATACGCAGTATTTT.

The rearrangement uses TRBV14 and TRBJ1-1; D is unresolved. CDR1 and CDR2 from the germline V gene are SGHDN and FVKESK. V was trimmed by 5 bases and J by 6 bases, leaving 10 bases between them. This CDR3 is 12 amino acids long. CDR3 DNA sequence: TGTGCCAGCAGCACACTTAAAGCTGAAGCTTTCTTT. Residues: CASSTLKAEAFF. Filled out from reference TRBV14 and TRBJ1-1, the complete variable domain reads EAGVTQFPSHSVIEKGQTVTLRCDPISGHDNLYWYRRVMGKEIKFLLHFVKESKQDESGMPNNRFLAERTGGTYSTLKVQPAELEDSGVYFCASSTLKAEAFFGQGTRLTVV.

This clonotype was recorded a few times. This chain uses TRBV27 with TRBJ2-7, with a possible D match to TRBD2 (5 bases). The CDR3 consists of 13 residues. V dropped 5 bases and J dropped 3 bases, with 11 bases sitting between them. Germline V gene data show CDR1 as MNHEY and CDR2 as SMNVEV (reference sequence). The CDR3 loop reads CASSAAGHYEQYF. For the CDR3, the DNA is TGTGCCAGCAGTGCGGCGGGCCACTACGAGCAGTACTTC.

J is TRBJ2-1 and V is TRBV5-6; no clear D gene. Trimming pared 4 bases from V and 3 bases from J, leaving 14 bases between. Per germline, CDR1 SGHDT and CDR2 YYEEEE. The CDR3 covers 15 residues. The CDR3 is CASSQSRRYYNEQFF. In nucleotides, the CDR3 is TGTGCCAGCAGCCAGAGCCGGCGGTACTACAATGAGCAGTTCTTC.

The genes are TRBV19 and TRBJ1-3; TRBD1 might be the D (5 bases). V lost 4 bases, J lost 4 bases, and 17 bases lay in between. This CDR3 has 16 residues. The V gene's germline CDR1 is LNHDA and CDR2 SQIVND (reference sequence). The CDR3 DNA reads as TGTGCCAGTAGTACTCGAGGACACCGGAGGGGAAACACCATATATTTT. Translation gives CASSTRGHRRGNTIYF.

This clonotype occurred many times. The chain uses TRBV6-6 and TRBJ1-5, with D possibly TRBD1 on 5 matching bases. CDR1 is MNHNY and CDR2 is SVGAGI in the germline V gene (reference sequence). V dropped 5 bases and J dropped 7 bases, with 12 bases sitting between them. The CDR3 is 13 amino acids. CDR3 amino acids: CASSAQGNQPQHF. CDR3 sequence (DNA): TGTGCCAGCAGTGCTCAGGGTAACCAGCCCCAGCATTTT.

This chain uses TRBV6-6 with TRBJ2-7, with 9 bases fitting TRBD2. This CDR3 comprises 14 residues. The V and J ends lost 7 bases and 0 bases, in that order; junction bases with no gene match: 4. The germline V gene has CDR1 MNHNY and CDR2 SVGAGI (reference sequence). The CDR3 coding sequence is TGTGCCAGCAAAGGGACTAGCAACTCCTACGAGCAGTACTTC. As protein: CASKGTSNSYEQYF.

In its sample, this clonotype was seen many times. V and J are TRBV4-3 and TRBJ2-6; 7 nucleotides line up with TRBD1. The CDR3 contains 19 residues. The junction had 8 bases not matched to a gene; V was cut back by 0 bases and J by 0 bases. Looked up from germline, CDR1 is LGHNA and CDR2 is YSLEER. The CDR3 loop is CASSQDLAGGHSGANVLTF. The CDR3 DNA reads TGCGCCAGCAGCCAAGATCTGGCAGGGGGACACTCTGGGGCCAACGTCCTGACTTTC.

This clonotype was seen ten or more times. The chain links TRBV5-6 to TRBJ1-1, with D possibly being TRBD1 (6 bases). Between the trimmed V and J ends, which lost 2 bases and 5 bases, there was a span of 10 bases. Germline V gene lookup returns CDR1 SGHDT and CDR2 YYEEEE. There are 13 residues in the CDR3. CDR3 bases: TGTGCCAGCAGCTTTCAGGGGTGGACTGAAGCTTTCTTT. Encoded protein: CASSFQGWTEAFF.

V usage is TRBV24-1 and J usage is TRBJ2-2; 10 bases align to TRBD1. The CDR3 extends over 17 amino acids. The trim removed 4 bases at V and 5 bases at J, leaving 9 bases unmatched. Germline CDR1 and CDR2: KGHDR and SFDVKD. CDR3 sequence: CATSDPRQGAGTGELFF. The CDR3 DNA is TGTGCCACCAGTGACCCCCGACAGGGGGCAGGTACCGGGGAGCTGTTTTTT.

This clonotype appeared many times. The V and J genes are TRBV15 and TRBJ2-7; TRBD1 is a possible D gene (6 bases). This CDR3 is 15 amino acids long. V shed 3 bases and J shed 1 base, with 13 bases lying between them. CDR1 is LNHNV and CDR2 is YYDKDF in the germline V gene (reference sequence). In nucleotides, the CDR3 is TGTGCCACCAGCAGGACACGGGACAAGTCCTACGAGCAGTACTTC. This encodes CATSRTRDKSYEQYF.